These T cell receptor beta chains were read from a single sample in a study of post-analysis software for immune sequencing data. TCRdb reprocessed the PCR reads with MiXCR, giving one entry per CDR3 protein. The sample includes hundreds of thousands of distinct CDR3 sequences, roughly 40% seen only once; the top ten take roughly 1.7%. What was sequenced was blood. The receptors were gathered from a girl aged 10-17 years with multiple sclerosis. Both conserved end residues are part of each CDR3.

v_gene,j_gene,CDR3aa
TRBV20-1,TRBJ2-7,CSATGQISYEQYF
TRBV12-3/TRBV12-4,TRBJ2-1,CASKRRPYNEQFF
TRBV27,TRBJ2-1,CASSKGAPLYNEQFF
TRBV12-3/TRBV12-4,TRBJ1-2,CASSIAGGYGYTF
TRBV5-1,TRBJ2-3,CASSYSGGARQDTQYF
TRBV28,TRBJ2-7,CASSLFGRASYEQYF
TRBV7-2,TRBJ2-4,CASRTGDLLAKNIQYF
TRBV6-1,TRBJ1-6,CASSETANSPLHF
TRBV5-1,TRBJ2-7,CASSQQGGLDEQYF
TRBV12-3/TRBV12-4,-,CANSDRGVDEQYF
TRBV2,TRBJ2-1,CASRGDSLPNEQFF
TRBV20-1,TRBJ1-2,CSAGGTLNNYGYTF
TRBV7-2,TRBJ2-5,CASSLGIQRTQQYF
TRBV2,TRBJ1-5,CASSEGRKIASNQPQHF
TRBV7-6,TRBJ2-1,CASSWDRESSSSYNEQFF
TRBV2,TRBJ1-1,CASSVGPDTEAFF
TRBV5-1,TRBJ1-1,CASSLQTGGASEAFF
TRBV5-1,TRBJ2-3,CASSWPQGSITDTQYF
TRBV7-2,TRBJ1-5,CASSLAADQPQHF
TRBV7-9,TRBJ2-3,CASSQQRAGGDTQYF
TRBV5-5,TRBJ2-3,CASSLLAGGPVDTQYF
TRBV12-3/TRBV12-4,TRBJ2-7,CASSLRQIYKQYF
TRBV6-5,TRBJ2-7,CASSNDSPSYEQYF
TRBV29-1,TRBJ2-7,CSVVTVTYEQYF
TRBV6-5,TRBJ1-1,CASSRTPYMNTEAFF
TRBV2,TRBJ1-5,CASSEGAGQPQHF
TRBV7-8,TRBJ2-1,CASSLAGTGGAYNEQFF
TRBV29-1,TRBJ2-7,CSVDSTGKGYEQYF
TRBV7-3,TRBJ1-1,CASSLFPGPEGDTEAFF
TRBV11-2,TRBJ2-5,CASSLAYWGGETQYF
TRBV12-3/TRBV12-4,TRBJ2-7,CASSLAGTGFAYEQYF
TRBV6-6,TRBJ2-2,CASSPPGGATGELFF
TRBV20-1,TRBJ1-3,CSARDPRGNTIYF
TRBV6-5,TRBJ1-2,CASSSDSLYTF
TRBV5-1,TRBJ1-1,CASSGPRGTEAFF
TRBV11-1,TRBJ2-3,CASSLPLGLAGEDTQYF